Reported below is one T cell receptor beta chain. The data were taken from a study of blood T cell repertoires in COVID-19. Whole-study context: T cells, B-cell-depleted T cells, or PBMCs supplied cDNA or gDNA.

Per the original methods: Nucleated cell counts were estimated from reference gene primer amplification. Repertoires were generated with immunoSEQ multiplex PCR, while TCRdb's copy carries only in-frame clones and drops some. Clone size and the V and J calls come from that table; the DNA yielded D and trimming. The sample records more than 85,000 clones, 87% being singletons. CDR1 and CDR2 (germline): MDHEN, SYDVKM. The V and J ends lost 5 bases and 5 bases respectively, with 9 bases between them. This CDR3 is 12 amino acids long. The clonotype originates from a man in his 70s with acute or convalescent COVID-19. Sequenced sample: peripheral blood. This chain joins TRBV28 and TRBJ1-2, with a tentative D call TRBD1 (5 bases). CDR3 bases: TGTGCCAGCAGTATCTCAGGGTATGGCTACACCTTC. Translating gives CASSISGYGYTF.